This TCR beta chain was sequenced during a study of cytomegalovirus exposure and HLA in healthy donors. Study outcomes and limitations: An analysis was carried out later, and it reportedly showed fewer N-insertions in an Asian-associated ancestry cluster than the approximately 670-donor mean.

13 Jbeta primers and 60 Vbeta primers were used for the PCR. Sequenced by immunoSEQ multiplex PCR; TCRdb stores in-frame clones only, minus some. This sample carries 100,000 to 150,000 clones, about 81% of them seen once, and the ten largest clones take around 1%. In its sample, this clone was seen once. As yet, its antigen is unknown. The CDR3 runs to 17 residues. Losses at the gene ends were 6 bases for V and 0 bases for J; bases not matched to a gene: 8. Germline V gene sequence: CDR1 SGHVS, CDR2 FQNEAQ. The sequence derives from a woman in her twenties or thirties in good health and CMV-seronegative. The genes are TRBV7-8 and TRBJ2-2; 9 nucleotides match TRBD2. Sequencing was carried out using PBMCs. CDR3 bases: TGTGCCAGCAGTCAACACTCTAGCGGGACGAACACCGGGGAGCTGTTTTTT. This encodes CASSQHSSGTNTGELFF.